This entry lists 15 T cell receptor beta chains sequenced from one sample in a study of Graves' ophthalmopathy and Graves' hyperthyroidism (dated 2018 in TCRdb). Reads for this sample came from an Illumina HiSeq 2000. For repertoire sequencing, TCR beta CDR3 regions were amplified from RNA transcripts. The first round was an RT-PCR using HTBI primers with the Qiagen OneStep RT-PCR kit, and this first round was followed by a second-round multiplex PCR, then size selection and purification. TCRdb reran the public reads through fastp at Q25 and MiXCR, keeping productive beta chains. Each CDR3 protein appears once, grouped with its most common genes and DNA. Counted in this sample were around 470,000 distinct CDR3 sequences; 14% of them appeared once. 9.8% of the sample goes to the ten largest clones. Sequencing used blood. The source of these receptors is a woman aged 25 to 45 with Graves' ophthalmopathy. Donor details come from another sample of the same person, matched by shared clones.

J is TRBJ2-4 and V is TRBV30; D not certain. The germline V gene has CDR1 GTSNPN and CDR2 SVGIG (reference sequence). The CDR3 totals 12 residues. V was shortened by 3 bases and J by 8 bases, with 11 bases between the two germline ends. The CDR3 nucleotides are TGTGCCTGGAGCCCCCCTTCATACATTCAGTACTTC. Its translation: CAWSPPSYIQYF.

About this clonotype itself: A much larger clone differs from this one at a single base, so this may be a read error. The chain couples TRBV4-1 to TRBJ2-5; D tentatively fits TRBD1 or TRBD2 (5 bases each). Trimming took off 2 bases at V and 8 bases at J, with 12 bases between the two ends. The germline CDR1 and CDR2 sequences are MGHRA and YSYEKL. This CDR3 spans 13 amino acids. For the CDR3, the DNA is TGCGCCAGCAGCCAATTGCGAGGGGATACCCAGTACTTC. Translated: CASSQLRGDTQYF.

About this clonotype: The junction does not match germline at one end; this may be a read error. V usage is TRBV12-3 or TRBV12-4 and J usage is TRBJ2-2, with TRBD1 as a possible D gene (6 bases). This CDR3 spans 16 amino acids. CDR3 loop: CASSSPRGRATGELCF. In DNA, the CDR3 is TGTGCCAGCAGTTCCCCCAGGGGCAGGGCCACCGGGGAGCTGTGTTTT.

This clonotype was seen ten or more times. This chain uses TRBV6-4 with TRBJ2-5, with 12 positions matching TRBD1. This CDR3 contains 15 residues. Germline V gene data show CDR1 as MRHNA and CDR2 as SNTAGT. V gave up 6 bases and J gave up 5 bases; unmatched junction bases: 7. CDR3 in DNA: TGTGCCAGCAGCCCGGGACAGGGGGCTGGGGAGACCCAGTACTTC. Amino acid sequence: CASSPGQGAGETQYF.

In this sample, this clonotype turned up many times. The gene calls are TRBV11-2 and TRBJ1-1, with TRBD1 matching 8 bases. V was clipped by 7 bases and J by 3 bases; unmatched bases: 7. CDR3 length: 14 amino acids. Germline lookup yields CDR1 SGHAT and CDR2 FQNNGV. CDR3 coding DNA: TGTGCCAGCACCCGGACAGGGAGGGACACTGAAGCTTTCTTT. Its translation is CASTRTGRDTEAFF.

The table lists this clonotype with many counts. CDR3 DNA sequence: TGTGCCAGCACCGAAGCAGTTAGGGGGCAGAACACTGAAGCTTTCTTT. Translating it yields CASTEAVRGQNTEAFF. The chain couples TRBV6-1 to TRBJ1-1; 7 positions agree with TRBD1. Germline CDR1 and CDR2: MNHNS and SASEGT. Trimming at V came to 7 bases and at J to 1 base, leaving 12 bases not matched to a gene. The CDR3 runs 16 residues.

This sequence joins TRBV2 and TRBJ1-5, with D perhaps TRBD1 (6 bases). The germline V gene has CDR1 SNHLY and CDR2 FYNNEI. The CDR3 is 14 residues long. The ends were cut back, 5 bases at V and 9 bases at J, with 17 bases in the middle. This CDR3 reads CASSQDRHLGPQHF. CDR3 nucleotides: TGTGCCAGCAGTCAAGACAGGCATTTGGGGCCCCAGCATTTT.

Ten or more counts support this clonotype. This chain links TRBV6-5 with TRBJ1-2; 7 positions match TRBD1. From germline, CDR1 is MNHEY and CDR2 SVGAGI. Trimming took 6 bases from V and 3 from J; bases not matched to a gene: 4. There are 13 residues in the CDR3. For the CDR3, the DNA is TGTGCCAGCAGAGGGGACAGACACTATGGCTACACCTTC. The encoded protein is CASRGDRHYGYTF.

This clonotype was recorded at least ten times. J is TRBJ2-7 and V is TRBV6-5; D uncertain. The germline V and J ends were trimmed by 3 bases and 3 bases, with 9 bases remaining between them. The CDR3 spans 13 residues. CDR1 is MNHEY, CDR2 SVGAGI, per germline. The CDR3 is CASSYAPNYEQYF. The CDR3 DNA is TGTGCCAGCAGTTATGCCCCGAACTACGAGCAGTACTTC.

In its sample, this clonotype was seen many times. The rearrangement uses TRBV2 and TRBJ2-7; D uncertain. From germline, CDR1 is SNHLY and CDR2 FYNNEI. The V gene lost 6 bases and the J gene lost 2 bases, with 14 bases spanning the gap. The CDR3 loop spans 14 amino acids. The CDR3 protein is CASSLEALPYEQYF. The CDR3 bases are TGTGCCAGCAGCTTAGAGGCTCTACCCTACGAGCAGTACTTC. Complete variable domain (other parts from reference TRBV2 and TRBJ2-7): EPEVTQTPSHQVTQMGQEVILRCVPISNHLYFYWYRQILGQKVEFLVSFYNNEISEKSEIFDDQFSVERPDGSNFTLKIRSTKLEDSAMYFCASSLEALPYEQYFGPGTRLTVT.

This clonotype occurred many times. The chain joins TRBV6-1 to TRBJ2-2; D remains unclear. The CDR3 covers 12 residues. V lost 5 bases and J 9 bases, leaving 10 bases between the germline ends. The germline V gene has CDR1 MNHNS and CDR2 SASEGT. CDR3 amino acids: CASSPPSRELFF. Written as DNA, the CDR3 is TGTGCCAGCAGTCCCCCCTCAAGGGAGCTGTTTTTT.

This clonotype has a count of ten or more. The V call is TRBV12-3 or TRBV12-4, the J call TRBJ2-2; the D is unclear. Trimming removed 6 bases from V and 4 bases from J, with 21 bases in between. The CDR3 has 17 amino acids. CDR3 residues: CASSALTALMGTGELFF. CDR3 sequence (DNA): TGTGCCAGCAGCGCACTGACTGCCTTAATGGGCACCGGGGAGCTGTTTTTT.

This clonotype has at least ten counts. V is TRBV7-2 and J is TRBJ1-2; weak D call: TRBD1 (5 bases). The V end was cut by 7 bases, the J end by 0 bases, with 12 bases between. This CDR3 contains 14 residues. Germline assignment: CDR1 SGHTA and CDR2 FQGNSA. The CDR3 sequence is CASNVGPANYGYTF. The CDR3, as DNA: TGTGCCAGCAACGTGGGACCAGCTAACTATGGCTACACCTTC.

The gene calls are TRBV6-2 or TRBV6-3 and TRBJ2-3; D possibly corresponds to TRBD2 (7 bases). Trimming removed 2 bases at V and 4 bases at J, with 13 bases between. CDR1 and CDR2 (germline): MNHEY, SVGEGT. This CDR3 contains 15 residues. CDR3 region: CASSYGGGGSDTQYF. The DNA of the CDR3 is TGTGCCAGCAGTTACGGGGGAGGGGGGTCAGATACGCAGTATTTT.

This clonotype was detected a few times. V usage is TRBV2 and J usage is TRBJ2-5; D gene uncertain. This CDR3 is 11 amino acids long. Germline assignment: CDR1 SNHLY and CDR2 FYNNEI. V was clipped by 7 bases and J by 2 bases, with 5 bases between them. The CDR3 nucleotides read TGTGCCAGCAAACTACAAGAGACCCAGTACTTC. Translating gives CASKLQETQYF.